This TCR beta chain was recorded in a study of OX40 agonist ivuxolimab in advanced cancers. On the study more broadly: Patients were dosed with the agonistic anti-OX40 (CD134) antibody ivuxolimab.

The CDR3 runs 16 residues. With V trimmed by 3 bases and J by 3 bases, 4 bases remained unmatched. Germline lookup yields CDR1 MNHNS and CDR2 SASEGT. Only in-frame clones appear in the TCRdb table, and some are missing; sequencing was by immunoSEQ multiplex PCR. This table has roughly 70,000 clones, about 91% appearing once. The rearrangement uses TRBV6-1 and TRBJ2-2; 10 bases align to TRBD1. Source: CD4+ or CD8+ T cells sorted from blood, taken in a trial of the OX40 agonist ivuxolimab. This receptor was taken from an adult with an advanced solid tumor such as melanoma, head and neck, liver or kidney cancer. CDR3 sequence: CASSDRGTGDTGELFF. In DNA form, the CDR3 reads TGTGCCAGCAGTGACCGCGGGACAGGGGACACCGGGGAGCTGTTTTTT.